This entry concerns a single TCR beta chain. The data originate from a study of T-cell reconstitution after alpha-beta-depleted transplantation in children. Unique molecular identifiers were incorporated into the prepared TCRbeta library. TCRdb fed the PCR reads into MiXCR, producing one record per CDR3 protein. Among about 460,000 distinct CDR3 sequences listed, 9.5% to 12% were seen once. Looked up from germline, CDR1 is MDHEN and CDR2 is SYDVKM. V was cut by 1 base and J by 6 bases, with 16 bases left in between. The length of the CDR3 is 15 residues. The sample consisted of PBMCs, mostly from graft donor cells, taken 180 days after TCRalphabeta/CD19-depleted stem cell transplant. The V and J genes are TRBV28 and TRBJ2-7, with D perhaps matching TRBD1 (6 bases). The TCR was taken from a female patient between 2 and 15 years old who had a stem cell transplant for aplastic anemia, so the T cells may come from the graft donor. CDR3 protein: CASSLSSGAPSEQYF. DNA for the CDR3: TGTGCCAGCAGTTTATCGTCAGGGGCCCCATCCGAGCAGTACTTC.